This is a list of T cell receptor beta chains from one sample in a study of OX40 agonist ivuxolimab in advanced cancers. Sequenced by immunoSEQ multiplex PCR; TCRdb stores in-frame clones only, minus some. There are around 79,000 clones in the sample; roughly 88% occur only once, and around 4.3% lies in the top ten. Sequenced material: CD4+ or CD8+ T cells sorted from blood, taken in a trial of the OX40 agonist ivuxolimab. These receptors originate from an adult with an advanced solid tumor such as melanoma, head and neck, liver or kidney cancer. CDR3s include the opening cysteine and the closing phenylalanine or tryptophan. D genes are given only for firm matches. Size values are once, few and many counts, or a class for expanded clones, and some rows have none.

>.|TRBV9|.|TRBJ2-6
CASSAPRELGANVLTF
TGTGCCAGCAGCGCCCCTCGGGAGCTTGGGGCCAACGTCCTGACTTTC
>TRBD1|TRBV4-2|.|TRBJ1-2
CASSQDITGVYYGYTF
TGTGCCAGCAGCCAAGATATTACAGGGGTGTACTATGGCTACACCTTC
>.|TRBV29-1|.|TRBJ2-7
CRTSYEQYF
TGCAGGACCTCCTACGAGCAGTACTTC
>.|TRBV2|.|TRBJ2-3
CASSEEGTDTQYF
TGTGCCAGCAGTGAAGAGGGGACAGATACGCAGTATTTT
>TRBD2|TRBV7-9|once|TRBJ2-1
CASSPRTSGSGYNEQFF
TGTGCCAGCAGCCCCCGGACTAGCGGGAGTGGATACAATGAGCAGTTCTTC
>TRBD2|TRBV18|.|TRBJ2-5
CASSPGTSGETQYF
TGTGCCAGCTCACCCGGGACTAGCGGGGAGACCCAGTACTTC
>.|TRBV6-5|.|TRBJ2-7
CASSYRDKYYEQYF
TGTGCCAGCAGTTACCGGGACAAGTACTACGAGCAGTACTTC
>TRBD1|TRBV6-1|few|TRBJ2-7
CASSASGTGASEQYF
TGTGCCAGCAGTGCCTCCGGGACAGGGGCGTCCGAGCAGTACTTC
>.|TRBV19|.|TRBJ2-7
CASSRDRATYEQYF
TGTGCCAGTAGCCGGGACCGGGCAACCTACGAGCAGTACTTC
>.|TRBV5-1|.|TRBJ2-6
CASTRWGAVANVLTF
TGCGCCAGCACCCGGTGGGGGGCGGTGGCCAACGTCCTGACTTTC
>.|TRBV7-9|.|TRBJ1-2
CASSPRVWTQNYGYTF
TGTGCCAGCAGCCCTAGAGTTTGGACACAGAACTATGGCTACACCTTC
>.|TRBV5-4|.|TRBJ1-1
CASSPQTTTYTEAFF
TGTGCCAGCAGCCCTCAGACGACCACTTACACTGAAGCTTTCTTT
>TRBD1|TRBV28|few|TRBJ1-2
CASRSGQGEGYTF
TGTGCCAGCAGGTCGGGACAGGGGGAAGGCTACACCTTC
>.|TRBV29-1|once|TRBJ1-1
CSATISIGNTEAFF
TGCAGCGCTACGATCTCAATCGGGAACACTGAAGCTTTCTTT
>.|TRBV7-2|.|TRBJ2-1
CASSPGTPEQFF
TGTGCCAGCAGCCCCGGGACTCCTGAGCAGTTCTTC
>.|TRBV4-1|.|TRBJ1-2
CASSQDTGSSTDYGYTF
TGCGCCAGCAGCCAAGATACAGGCTCATCAACTGACTATGGCTACACCTTC
>.|TRBV5-6|.|TRBJ1-4
CASSIYSPGAFNEKLFF
TGTGCCAGCAGCATTTACAGCCCTGGGGCATTTAATGAAAAACTGTTTTTT
>.|TRBV10-3|.|TRBJ2-7
CAISESLGVGKEQYF
TGTGCCATCAGTGAGTCGTTAGGGGTCGGGAAGGAGCAGTACTTC
>TRBD2|TRBV9|.|TRBJ2-7
CASSTSGSVNEQYF
TGTGCCAGCAGCACGAGCGGGAGCGTGAACGAGCAGTACTTC
>TRBD2|TRBV4-1|few|TRBJ2-5
CASSQDNSGRAWGETQYF
TGCGCCAGCAGCCAAGATAATAGCGGGAGGGCCTGGGGGGAGACCCAGTACTTC
>.|TRBV7-9|.|TRBJ2-5
CASSLRQPQETQYF
TGTGCCAGCAGCCTGAGACAGCCCCAAGAGACCCAGTACTTC
>TRBD2|TRBV5-1|.|TRBJ2-3
CASSLVLAGSTDTQYF
TGCGCCAGCAGCTTGGTACTAGCGGGGAGCACAGATACGCAGTATTTT
>TRBD2|TRBV7-2|.|TRBJ2-3
CASSLGGGRAGDTQYF
TGTGCCAGCAGCTTAGGAGGCGGGAGGGCCGGAGATACGCAGTATTTT
>.|TRBV7-2|.|TRBJ2-1
CASSLGRGSYNEQFF
TGTGCCAGCAGCTTAGGGCGTGGCTCCTACAATGAGCAGTTCTTC
>.|TRBV6-5|.|TRBJ2-7
CASSYADSIYEQYF
TGTGCCAGCAGTTACGCAGACTCTATCTACGAGCAGTACTTC
>.|TRBV19|.|TRBJ1-5
CASNKMGSNQPQHF
TGTGCCAGTAATAAGATGGGGAGCAATCAGCCCCAGCATTTT
>TRBD2|TRBV28|once|TRBJ2-7
CASHSLAGGPQYF
TGTGCCAGCCATAGCCTAGCGGGAGGACCGCAGTACTTC
>.|TRBV4-1|many|TRBJ1-2
CASSQDLIKPYGYTF
TGCGCCAGCAGCCAAGATCTCATTAAACCTTATGGCTACACCTTC
>TRBD2|TRBV7-2|.|TRBJ2-7
CASSQGLAGWREQYF
TGTGCCAGCAGTCAAGGACTAGCGGGATGGAGAGAGCAGTACTTC
>TRBD1|TRBV27|.|TRBJ1-5
CASSRGTGGIQPQHF
TGTGCCAGCAGCCGCGGGACAGGGGGTATTCAGCCCCAGCATTTT
>TRBD2|TRBV7-2|.|TRBJ2-1
CASSLSRGGYNEQFF
TGTGCCAGCAGCTTAAGCCGCGGGGGATACAATGAGCAGTTCTTC
>.|TRBV5-4|.|TRBJ2-7
CASSFTGPYEQYF
TGTGCCAGCAGCTTTACCGGACCCTACGAGCAGTACTTC
>.|TRBV27|.|TRBJ2-7
CASRGRSGTEQYF
TGTGCCAGCAGGGGGAGGTCTGGGACTGAGCAGTACTTC
>TRBD1|TRBV18|.|TRBJ1-1
CASSPRLTGDTEAFF
TGTGCCAGCTCACCACGACTGACAGGGGACACTGAAGCTTTCTTT
>.|TRBV28|.|TRBJ2-6
CASSLTGSGANVLTF
TGTGCCAGCAGTTTAACGGGCTCTGGGGCCAACGTCCTGACTTTC
>.|TRBV7-9|.|TRBJ1-3
CASSLARTEYSGNTIYF
TGTGCCAGCAGCTTAGCCAGGACGGAGTACTCTGGAAACACCATATATTTT
>.|TRBV10-3|.|TRBJ1-1
CASRPDLNTEAFF
TGTGCCTCTCGACCGGATTTGAACACTGAAGCTTTCTTT
>.|TRBV19|.|TRBJ1-1
CASSVEMRTEAFF
TGTGCCAGTAGTGTAGAAATGAGGACTGAAGCTTTCTTT
>.|TRBV6-1|.|TRBJ2-3
CASSETQRTDTQYF
TGTGCCAGCAGTGAAACGCAGCGCACAGATACGCAGTATTTT
>TRBD1|TRBV30|.|TRBJ2-3
CAWSPGRDRADTQYF
TGTGCCTGGAGCCCCGGCAGGGACAGGGCGGATACGCAGTATTTT
>TRBD2|TRBV18|.|TRBJ2-5
CASSRGLAGQETQYF
TGTGCCAGCTCAAGGGGACTAGCGGGGCAAGAGACCCAGTACTTC
>.|TRBV11-2|.|TRBJ2-4
CASSTPGNIQYF
TGTGCCAGCAGCACACCCGGGAACATTCAGTACTTC
>TRBD2|TRBV6-5|.|TRBJ2-2
CASRRTSGNTGELFF
TGTGCCAGCAGGAGGACTAGCGGTAACACCGGGGAGCTGTTTTTT
>.|TRBV2|.|TRBJ1-2
CASSFGVIGGYTF
TGTGCCAGCAGTTTTGGGGTGATCGGCGGCTACACCTTC
>.|TRBV5-6|.|TRBJ2-7
CASSRTADLSYEQYF
TGTGCCAGCAGCCGGACCGCGGACTTATCCTACGAGCAGTACTTC
>TRBD2|TRBV28|.|TRBJ2-7
CASIGASGYEQYF
TGTGCCAGCATAGGGGCTAGCGGCTACGAGCAGTACTTC
>.|TRBV7-2|once|TRBJ1-3
CASSRGQMLSGNTIYF
TGTGCCAGCAGCCGAGGACAGATGCTCTCTGGAAACACCATATATTTT
>TRBD2|TRBV2|.|TRBJ2-3
CASRAGGTSVITDTQYF
TGTGCCAGCAGAGCTGGTGGGACTAGCGTAATCACAGATACGCAGTATTTT
>TRBD2|TRBV19|few|TRBJ2-7
CASSIRLAAYEQYF
TGTGCCAGTAGTATCCGACTAGCCGCATACGAGCAGTACTTC
>.|TRBV28|.|TRBJ2-7
CASRLEGPYEQYF
TGTGCCAGCAGGTTAGAAGGGCCCTACGAGCAGTACTTC
>.|TRBV11-2|.|TRBJ1-1
CASSFSGTEAFF
TGTGCCAGCAGCTTCTCGGGCACTGAAGCTTTCTTT
>.|TRBV15|.|TRBJ2-3
CATSRDVSGGTDTQYF
TGTGCCACCAGCAGAGATGTGTCCGGGGGCACAGATACGCAGTATTTT
>TRBD2|TRBV7-2|.|TRBJ2-3
CASCESSGSRVETDTQYF
TGTGCCAGCTGCGAGAGTAGCGGGAGTCGGGTTGAGACAGATACGCAGTATTTT
>TRBD2|TRBV2|.|TRBJ2-3
CASSPLAGGGGTDTQYF
TGTGCCAGCAGCCCCCTAGCGGGGGGGGGTGGCACAGATACGCAGTATTTT